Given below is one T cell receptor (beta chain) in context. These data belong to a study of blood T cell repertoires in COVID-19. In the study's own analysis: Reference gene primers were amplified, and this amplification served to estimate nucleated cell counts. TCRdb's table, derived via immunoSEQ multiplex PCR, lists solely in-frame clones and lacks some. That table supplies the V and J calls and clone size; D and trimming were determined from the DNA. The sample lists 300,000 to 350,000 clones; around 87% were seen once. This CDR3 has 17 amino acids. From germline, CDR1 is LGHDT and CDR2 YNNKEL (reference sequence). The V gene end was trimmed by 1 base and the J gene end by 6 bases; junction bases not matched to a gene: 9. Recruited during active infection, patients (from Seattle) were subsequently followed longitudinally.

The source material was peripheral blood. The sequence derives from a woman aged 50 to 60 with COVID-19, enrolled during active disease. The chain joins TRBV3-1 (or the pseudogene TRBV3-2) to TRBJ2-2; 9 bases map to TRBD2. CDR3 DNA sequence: TGTGCCAGCAGCCAAGGCTTCATTAGCGGGAGATCCGGGGAGCTGTTTTTT. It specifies CASSQGFISGRSGELFF.